These 18 T cell receptor beta chains share one sample of origin, sequenced in a study of blood T cells in healthy people across ages. A second PCR, run for roughly 7 to 12 cycles, used a sample-barcoded 5' primer plus a J-beta primer mix. Via MiXCR, TCRdb re-called the 5' RACE reads, giving one row per CDR3 protein. The sample includes 700,000 or so distinct CDR3 sequences, about a fifth of them seen just once. The sequenced sample was blood. The receptor source for this set is a man in his 70s in good health.

V gene TRBV29-1 combines with J gene TRBJ2-1; weak D call: TRBD2 (5 bases). The V gene's germline CDR1 is SQVTM and CDR2 ANQGSEA. This CDR3 has 14 amino acids. V lost 7 bases and J 3 bases, leaving 16 bases between the germline ends. The CDR3 DNA reads as TGCAGCGCGATACTAGGAACGGGCTACAATGAGCAGTTCTTC. This gives the protein CSAILGTGYNEQFF.

The chain carries TRBV20-1 and TRBJ2-1; D might be TRBD2 (5 bases). The CDR3 covers 16 residues. Germline V lookup: CDR1 DFQATT, CDR2 SNEGSKA (reference sequence). The V end was cut by 5 bases, the J end by 0 bases, with 17 bases between. The CDR3 here is CSAPRLSPSSYNEQFF. The DNA for the CDR3 is TGCAGTGCTCCTCGACTATCTCCGAGCTCCTACAATGAGCAGTTCTTC.

This clonotype has just a few counts. CDR3 DNA: TGTGCCAGCACACCAGGGGCATATGGCTACACCTTC. Its translation: CASTPGAYGYTF. The chain recombines TRBV28 with TRBJ1-2, with TRBD1 as a possible D gene (6 bases). V was trimmed by 7 bases and J by 5 bases, leaving 11 bases between them. CDR3 length: 12 residues. Germline-derived CDR1 and CDR2 are MDHEN and SYDVKM.

The chain carries TRBV24-1 and TRBJ2-5; 9 bases align to TRBD1. Germline CDR1 KGHDR, CDR2 SFDVKD. The CDR3 is 17 amino acids. V trimming: 2 bases; J trimming: 4 bases; junction bases outside the gene matches: 10. This CDR3 is CATSDSLGQGFRETQYF. DNA for the CDR3: TGTGCCACCAGTGATTCCCTTGGACAGGGGTTTAGAGAGACCCAGTACTTC.

This clonotype was seen a handful of times. This rearrangement joins TRBV7-2 to TRBJ1-1; D is possibly TRBD1 (6 bases). The V gene's germline CDR1 is SGHTA and CDR2 FQGNSA. Trimming pared 5 bases from V and 3 bases from J, leaving 16 bases between. This CDR3 region has 15 residues. CDR3 in amino acids: CASSPDRFSYTEAFF. The CDR3, as DNA: TGTGCCAGCAGCCCCGACAGGTTCTCGTACACTGAAGCTTTCTTT.

This clonotype was seen only a few times. This chain connects TRBV20-1 to TRBJ2-3; 7 positions agree with TRBD1. CDR1 and CDR2 from the germline V gene are DFQATT and SNEGSKA (reference sequence). This CDR3 has 13 amino acids. V lost 5 bases to trimming and J lost 2 bases; unmatched junction nucleotides: 4. CDR3 nucleotides: TGCAGTGCTGAGACAGGGCACACAGATACGCAGTATTTT. It codes for CSAETGHTDTQYF.

This clonotype was observed a few times. The chain carries TRBV9 and TRBJ2-3; 8 bases line up with TRBD2. From germline, CDR1 is SGDLS and CDR2 YYNGEE. Trimming at V came to 4 bases and at J to 6 bases, leaving 19 bases not matched to a gene. CDR3 size: 18 residues. For the CDR3, the DNA is TGTGCCAGCAGCCCGGCCCAGGAGAGCGGGGGTGTCATGGATACGCAGTATTTT. Its protein product is CASSPAQESGGVMDTQYF.

This clonotype was seen more than once but under ten times. The chain links TRBV29-1 to TRBJ2-3, with 7 bases that match TRBD2. CDR3 length: 11 residues. Germline assignment: CDR1 SQVTM and CDR2 ANQGSEA. J was trimmed by 9 bases and V by 8 bases; bases with no gene match: 8. The DNA for the CDR3 is TGCAGCTTCCTCCCCGGGGGGACGCAGTATTTT. It encodes CSFLPGGTQYF.

To note about this clonotype: A much larger clone differs by one base, so this may be a read error. Since the CDR3 does not end with the conserved phenylalanine or tryptophan, this likely comes from a read error. It is unclear where the CDR3 begins or ends on the DNA, so no DNA is shown, and the CDR3 is as TCRdb lists it. This rearrangement joins TRBV7-2 to TRBJ2-5; the table gives TRBD2 as D, unverified against the DNA. CDR1 is SGHTA and CDR2 is FQGNSA in the germline V gene. Ends included, the CDR3 has 13 residues. This CDR3 is CASSLARDGEQHV.

This clonotype occurred a few times. At one end the junction does not follow the germline gene, possibly because of a read error. V is TRBV6-5 and J is TRBJ2-5; D tentatively reads TRBD1 or TRBD2 (5 bases each). The CDR3 has 15 amino acids. The germline V gene encodes CDR1 MNHEY and CDR2 SVGAGI. The CDR3 spells CACSYGATIGETQYF. The CDR3 region has the DNA TGTGCCTGCAGTTACGGGGCTACCATTGGAGAGACCCAGTACTTC.

This clonotype was detected only a few times. The chain is built from TRBV7-2 and TRBJ2-1; no reliable D call. Germline assignment: CDR1 SGHTA and CDR2 FQGNSA. Trimming took off 1 base at V and 7 bases at J, with 11 bases between the two ends. This CDR3 has 14 residues. CDR3 bases: TGTGCCAGCAGCTTAGGGCGCGTGGGGAATGAGCAGTTCTTC. Protein sequence: CASSLGRVGNEQFF.

There are many counts of this clonotype. V is TRBV29-1 and J is TRBJ2-3, with D possibly being TRBD2 (6 bases). V shed 4 bases and J shed 7 bases, with 24 bases lying between them. Germline-derived CDR1 and CDR2 are SQVTM and ANQGSEA. The CDR3 sequence is 16 residues long. DNA of the CDR3: TGCAGCGTTGGACACACCCAACGGGGGACCGGGAATACGCAGTATTTT. This encodes CSVGHTQRGTGNTQYF.

This clonotype came up many times. Relative to the germline gene, one junction end is altered; a read error may explain this. DNA for the CDR3: TGTGCCAGCAGCTTAGGCCTAGCGGACTACAATGAGCAGTTCTTC. As protein: CASSLGLADYNEQFF. The chain combines TRBV5-1 with TRBJ2-1; 7 nucleotides agree with TRBD2. CDR1 is SGHRS, CDR2 YFSETQ, per germline. This CDR3 is built from 15 residues.

This clonotype showed up many times. V usage is TRBV29-1 and J usage is TRBJ2-3, with D perhaps TRBD2 (7 bases). V lost 1 base and J lost 2, with 10 bases in between. The CDR3 has 14 amino acids. Looked up from germline, CDR1 is SQVTM and CDR2 is ANQGSEA. The CDR3, as DNA: TGCAGCGTTGAAGGCGGGGGCTACACAGATACGCAGTATTTT. As protein: CSVEGGGYTDTQYF.

In this sample, this clonotype turned up a few times. This chain links TRBV20-1 with TRBJ1-3, with D unresolved. From germline, CDR1 is DFQATT and CDR2 SNEGSKA (reference sequence). This CDR3 is 12 amino acids long. V lost 0 bases to trimming and J lost 12 bases, with 12 bases between them. CDR3 amino acids: CSARDHKKLIYF. CDR3 bases: TGCAGTGCTAGAGATCATAAGAAACTCATATATTTT.

V usage is TRBV6-1 and J usage is TRBJ1-2; D may be TRBD1 (6 bases). The V end was cut by 6 bases, the J end by 7 bases, with 18 bases between. The CDR3 consists of 14 residues. The germline V gene encodes CDR1 MNHNS and CDR2 SASEGT. The CDR3 DNA is TGTGCCAGCAGGGGGGGCCCTCTTATGGGTGGCTACACCTTC. This gives the protein CASRGGPLMGGYTF.

This clonotype was detected only a few times. The chain uses TRBV3-1 and TRBJ2-6, with a tentative D call TRBD1 (5 bases). The length of the CDR3 is 14 residues. Germline loops: CDR1 LGHDT, CDR2 YNNKEL (reference sequence). V was shortened by 6 bases and J by 1 base, with 7 bases between the two germline ends. The CDR3 loop is CASSPGSGANVLTF. In DNA, the CDR3 is TGTGCCAGCAGTCCAGGGTCTGGGGCCAACGTCCTGACTTTC.

CDR3 nucleotides: TGTGCCAGCAGGGGGGTGAAAGAGACCCAGTACTTC. Translated: CASRGVKETQYF. The chain links TRBV7-9 to TRBJ2-5; the D gene could be TRBD1 or TRBD2 (5 bases each). The germline V gene encodes CDR1 SEHNR and CDR2 FQNEAQ (reference sequence). The CDR3 runs to 12 residues. V was cut by 6 bases and J by 3 bases, with 8 bases left in between.